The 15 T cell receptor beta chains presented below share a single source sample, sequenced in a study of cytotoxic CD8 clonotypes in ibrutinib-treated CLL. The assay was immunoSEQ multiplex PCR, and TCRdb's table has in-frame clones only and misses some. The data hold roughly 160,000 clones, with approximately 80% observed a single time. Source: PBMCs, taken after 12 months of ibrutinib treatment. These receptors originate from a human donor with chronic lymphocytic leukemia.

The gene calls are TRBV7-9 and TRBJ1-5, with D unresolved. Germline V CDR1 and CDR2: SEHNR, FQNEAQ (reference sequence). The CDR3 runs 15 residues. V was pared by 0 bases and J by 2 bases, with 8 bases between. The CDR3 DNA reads TGTGCCAGCAGCTTAGCTAGAGCGGGCAATCAGCCCCAGCATTTT. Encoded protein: CASSLARAGNQPQHF.

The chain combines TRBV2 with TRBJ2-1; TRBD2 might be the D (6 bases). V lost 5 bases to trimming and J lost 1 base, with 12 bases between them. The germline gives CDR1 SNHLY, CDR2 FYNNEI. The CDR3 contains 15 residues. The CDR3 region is CASSIRDLSYNEQFF. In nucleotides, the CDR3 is TGTGCCAGCAGTATCCGGGACTTGTCCTACAATGAGCAGTTCTTC.

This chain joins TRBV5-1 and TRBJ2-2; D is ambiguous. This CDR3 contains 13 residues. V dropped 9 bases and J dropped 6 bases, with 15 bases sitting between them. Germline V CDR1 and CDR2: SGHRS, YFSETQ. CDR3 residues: CANPPVASGELFF. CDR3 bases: TGCGCCAACCCCCCTGTGGCTTCCGGGGAGCTGTTTTTT.

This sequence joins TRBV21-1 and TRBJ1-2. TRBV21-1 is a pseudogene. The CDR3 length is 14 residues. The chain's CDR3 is CASSAPGGIYGYTF. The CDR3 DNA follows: TGTGCCAGCAGCGCACCGGGAGGCATCTATGGCTACACCTTC.

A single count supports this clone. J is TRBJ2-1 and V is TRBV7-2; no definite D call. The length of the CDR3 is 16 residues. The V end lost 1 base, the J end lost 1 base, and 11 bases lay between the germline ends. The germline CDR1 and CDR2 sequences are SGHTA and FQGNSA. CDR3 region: CASSLELGRSYNEQFF. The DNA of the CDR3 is TGTGCCAGCAGCTTAGAGCTAGGAAGGTCCTACAATGAGCAGTTCTTC.

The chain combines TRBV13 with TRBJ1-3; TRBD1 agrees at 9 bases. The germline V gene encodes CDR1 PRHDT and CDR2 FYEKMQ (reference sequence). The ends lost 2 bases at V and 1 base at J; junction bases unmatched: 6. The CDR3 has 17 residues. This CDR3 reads CASSLMWTGVSGNTIYF. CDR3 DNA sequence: TGTGCCAGCAGCTTAATGTGGACAGGGGTATCTGGAAACACCATATATTTT. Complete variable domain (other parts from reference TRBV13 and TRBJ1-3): AAGVIQSPRHLIKEKRETATLKCYPIPRHDTVYWYQQGPGQDPQFLISFYEKMQSDKGSIPDRFSAQQFSDYHSELNMSSLELGDSALYFCASSLMWTGVSGNTIYFGEGSWLTVV.

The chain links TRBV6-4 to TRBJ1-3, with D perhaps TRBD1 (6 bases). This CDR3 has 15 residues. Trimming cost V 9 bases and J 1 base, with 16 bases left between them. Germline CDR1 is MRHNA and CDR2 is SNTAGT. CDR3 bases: TGTGCCAGGGAAACAAGGACAGCTTCTGGAAACACCATATATTTT. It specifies CARETRTASGNTIYF.

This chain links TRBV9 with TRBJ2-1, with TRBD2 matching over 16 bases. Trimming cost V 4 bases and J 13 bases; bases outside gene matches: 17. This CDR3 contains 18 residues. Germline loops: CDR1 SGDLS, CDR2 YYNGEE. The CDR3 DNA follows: TGTGCCAGCAGCATATCCCCTCCCGGGACTAGCGGGGGGGTCGACCAGTTCTTC. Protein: CASSISPPGTSGGVDQFF.

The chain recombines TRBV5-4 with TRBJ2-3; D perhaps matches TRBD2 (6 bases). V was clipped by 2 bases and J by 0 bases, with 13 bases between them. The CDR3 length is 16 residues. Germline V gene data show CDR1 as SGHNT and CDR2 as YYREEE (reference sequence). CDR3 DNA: TGTGCCAGCAGCTTCGGGACTGCAACTAGCACAGATACGCAGTATTTT. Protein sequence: CASSFGTATSTDTQYF.

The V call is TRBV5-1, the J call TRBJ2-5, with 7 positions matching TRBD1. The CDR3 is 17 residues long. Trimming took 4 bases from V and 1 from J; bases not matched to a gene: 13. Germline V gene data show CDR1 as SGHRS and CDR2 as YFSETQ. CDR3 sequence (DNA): TGCGCCAGCAGCCTTCTCAACAGGGGAAACCTCCAAGAGACCCAGTACTTC. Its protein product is CASSLLNRGNLQETQYF.

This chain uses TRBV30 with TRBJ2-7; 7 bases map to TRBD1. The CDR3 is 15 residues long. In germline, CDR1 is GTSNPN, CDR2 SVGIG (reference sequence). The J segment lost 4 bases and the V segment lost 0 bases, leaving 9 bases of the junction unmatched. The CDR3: CAWSVLTGVVYEQYF. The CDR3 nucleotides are TGTGCCTGGAGTGTACTTACAGGGGTAGTGTACGAGCAGTACTTC.

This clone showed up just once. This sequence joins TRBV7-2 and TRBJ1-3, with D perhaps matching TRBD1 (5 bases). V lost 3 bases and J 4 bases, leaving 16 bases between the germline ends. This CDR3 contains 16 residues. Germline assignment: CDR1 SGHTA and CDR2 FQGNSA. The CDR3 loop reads CASSLPGTIPGNTIYF. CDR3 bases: TGTGCCAGCAGCTTGCCAGGGACCATCCCCGGAAACACCATATATTTT.

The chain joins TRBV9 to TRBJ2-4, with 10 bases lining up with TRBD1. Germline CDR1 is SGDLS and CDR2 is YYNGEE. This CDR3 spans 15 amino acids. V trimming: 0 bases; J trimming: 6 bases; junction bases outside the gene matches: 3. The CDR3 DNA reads TGTGCCAGCAGCGTAGGAGGACAGGGGGTAAACATTCAGTACTTC. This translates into CASSVGGQGVNIQYF. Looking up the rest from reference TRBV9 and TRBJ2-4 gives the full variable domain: DSGVTQTPKHLITATGQRVTLRCSPRSGDLSVYWYQQSLDQGLQFLIQYYNGEERAKGNILERFSAQQFPDLHSELNLSSLELGDSALYFCASSVGGQGVNIQYFGAGTRLSVL.

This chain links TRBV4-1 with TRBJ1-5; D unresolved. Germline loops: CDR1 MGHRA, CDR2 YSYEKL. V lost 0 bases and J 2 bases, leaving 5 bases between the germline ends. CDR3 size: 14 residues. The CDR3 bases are TGCGCCAGCAGCCAAGAGAACGGCAATCAGCCCCAGCATTTT. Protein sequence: CASSQENGNQPQHF.

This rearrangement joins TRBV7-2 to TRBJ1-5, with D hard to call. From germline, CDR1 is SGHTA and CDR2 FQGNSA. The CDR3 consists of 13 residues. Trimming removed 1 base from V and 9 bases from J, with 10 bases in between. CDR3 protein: CASSLGVAGPQHF. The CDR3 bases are TGTGCCAGCAGCTTAGGGGTAGCGGGGCCCCAGCATTTT.